The 16 T cell receptor beta chains presented below share a single source sample, sequenced in a study of type 1 regulatory T cells. No antigen has been assigned to these receptors. Via MiXCR, TCRdb re-called the reads, giving one row per CDR3 protein. This sample has fewer than 25,000 distinct CDR3 sequences, with approximately 51% found just once. The sequenced material came from cultured T cells, either the whole culture or a sorted T cell fraction (not recorded which). These receptors all come from a human donor in good health.

This clonotype was seen only a few times. The chain recombines TRBV30 with TRBJ2-7; 9 bases fit TRBD2. The trim removed 0 bases at V and 4 bases at J, leaving 4 bases unmatched. Per germline, CDR1 GTSNPN and CDR2 SVGIG (reference sequence). The CDR3 spans 14 residues. The chain's CDR3 is CAWSVGSGGYEQYF. CDR3 coding DNA: TGTGCCTGGAGTGTTGGTAGCGGGGGTTACGAGCAGTACTTC.

J is TRBJ1-2 and V is TRBV7-9, with TRBD1 as a possible D gene (6 bases). CDR3 length equals 13 residues. Germline CDR1 reads SEHNR; CDR2 reads FQNEAQ (reference sequence). Trimming stripped 2 bases from V and 8 bases from J, with 12 bases between. CDR3 protein: CASSLLGTTGYTF. The DNA of the CDR3 is TGTGCCAGCAGCTTACTCGGGACAACGGGCTACACCTTC. The whole variable domain, filled in from reference TRBV7-9 and TRBJ1-2, reads DTGVSQNPRHKITKRGQNVTFRCDPISEHNRLYWYRQTLGQGPEFLTYFQNEAQLEKSRLLSDRFSAERPKGSFSTLEIQRTEQGDSAMYLCASSLLGTTGYTFGSGTRLTVV.

As for this clonotype: This may stem from a read error, because a much larger clone lies one nucleotide away. Likely a read error: the CDR3 ends without its conserved phenylalanine or tryptophan. The chain recombines TRBV7-2 with TRBJ1-1; no reliable D call. Looked up from germline, CDR1 is SGHTA and CDR2 is FQGNSA. Trimming took 1 base from V and 1 from J, leaving 7 bases between them. The CDR3 spans 14 residues. CDR3 sequence: CASSLVAANTEAFV. CDR3 nucleotides: TGTGCCAGCAGCTTAGTGGCGGCGAACACTGAAGCTTTCGTT.

The chain is built from TRBV10-2 and TRBJ1-6; D is undetermined. This CDR3 region has 19 residues. Per germline, CDR1 WSHSY and CDR2 SAAADI. Trimming cost V 7 bases and J 9 bases, with 31 bases left between them. CDR3 residues: CASNDPFGETGPRGSPLHF. Written as DNA, the CDR3 is TGCGCCAGCAACGATCCTTTTGGGGAGACGGGTCCTAGAGGTTCACCCCTCCACTTT.

The chain couples TRBV3-1 to TRBJ1-3; D is perhaps TRBD1 (5 bases). Per the germline V gene, CDR1 is LGHDT and CDR2 is YNNKEL (reference sequence). The CDR3 has 17 amino acids. Trimming pared 4 bases from V and 0 bases from J, leaving 16 bases between. In nucleotides, the CDR3 is TGTGCCAGCAGCCTCCGGGGCACTCGATTCTCTGGAAACACCATATATTTT. This translates into CASSLRGTRFSGNTIYF. Supplemented by reference TRBV3-1 and TRBJ1-3, the full variable domain reads DTAVSQTPKYLVTQMGNDKSIKCEQNLGHDTMYWYKQDSKKFLKIMFSYNNKELIINETVPNRFSPKSPDKAHLNLHINSLELGDSAVYFCASSLRGTRFSGNTIYFGEGSWLTVV.

V gene TRBV30 combines with J gene TRBJ2-5, with D perhaps TRBD2 (6 bases). V lost 7 bases and J 5 bases, leaving 17 bases between the germline ends. Germline CDR1 is GTSNPN and CDR2 is SVGIG (reference sequence). CDR3 length equals 13 residues. The DNA of the CDR3 is TGTGCCTCAACGGGGCGGGAATCGGAGACCCAGTACTTC. It translates to CASTGRESETQYF. The variable domain in full, completed from reference TRBV30 and TRBJ2-5, reads SQTIHQWPATLVQPVGSPLSLECTVEGTSNPNLYWYRQAAGRGLQLLFYSVGIGQISSEVPQNLSASRPQDRQFILSSKKLLLSDSGFYLCASTGRESETQYFGPGTRLLVL.

There are a few counts of this clonotype. The V and J genes are TRBV12-3 or TRBV12-4 and TRBJ1-1, with D uncertain. This CDR3 region has 13 residues. The V gene lost 1 base and the J gene lost 5 bases, with 8 bases spanning the gap. The CDR3 protein is CASSLDVSTEAFF. CDR3 nucleotide sequence: TGTGCCAGCAGTTTAGATGTTTCGACTGAAGCTTTCTTT.

By its share, this clonotype is medium-sized (0.01 to 0.1%). V and J are TRBV20-1 and TRBJ2-1; perhaps D is TRBD1 or TRBD2 (5 bases each). V was pared by 0 bases and J by 10 bases, with 22 bases between. Germline V lookup: CDR1 DFQATT, CDR2 SNEGSKA (reference sequence). This CDR3 has 16 residues. The CDR3 DNA reads TGCAGTGCTAGAGATCCAGCGTCGGGACGCTTCGCGGAGCAGTTCTTC. It encodes CSARDPASGRFAEQFF.

This clonotype appeared a few times. V gene TRBV12-3 or TRBV12-4 combines with J gene TRBJ1-2; no clear D. The V end was cut by 7 bases, the J end by 8 bases, with 20 bases between. This CDR3 is 14 amino acids long. The DNA for the CDR3 is TGTGCCAGCATATTTACTGCCAACGGGAAGGGCTACACCTTC. Encoded protein: CASIFTANGKGYTF.

This clonotype was observed a single time. The chain employs TRBV19 and TRBJ2-3, with D perhaps TRBD2 (6 bases). Trimming took 6 bases from V and 6 from J, leaving 13 bases between them. The CDR3 loop spans 13 amino acids. In germline, CDR1 is LNHDA, CDR2 SQIVND (reference sequence). The CDR3 loop reads CASRRRTTDTQYF. Written as DNA, the CDR3 is TGTGCCAGTAGACGCAGGACTACTGATACGCAGTATTTT.

V is TRBV7-2 and J is TRBJ1-1; no reliable D call. V lost 2 bases to trimming and J lost 0 bases, with 16 bases between them. Germline V gene data show CDR1 as SGHTA and CDR2 as FQGNSA. The CDR3 is 17 amino acids. The CDR3 coding sequence is TGTGCCAGCAGCTTATATAGGCAGGAGCTCATGAACACTGAAGCTTTCTTT. Translated, it gives CASSLYRQELMNTEAFF.

This clonotype is labeled as medium-sized. V is TRBV2 and J is TRBJ2-5; D unresolved. Germline lookup yields CDR1 SNHLY and CDR2 FYNNEI. The CDR3 has 16 amino acids. V was clipped by 0 bases and J by 4 bases, with 15 bases between them. In nucleotides, the CDR3 is TGTGCCAGCAGTGAAGCGGGTCAGCTCCGCCGAGAGACCCAGTACTTC. Residues: CASSEAGQLRRETQYF.

This clonotype was seen repeatedly, ten times or more. V and J are TRBV7-2 and TRBJ2-3, with a weak D call TRBD1 (6 bases). CDR1 is SGHTA and CDR2 is FQGNSA in the germline V gene. Trimming cost V 10 bases and J 0 bases, with 11 bases left between them. The CDR3 has 13 residues. CDR3 sequence: CATTGFSTDTQYF. The CDR3 DNA is TGTGCCACCACAGGGTTTAGCACAGATACGCAGTATTTT.

The table lists this clonotype with a count of one. This chain uses TRBV18 with TRBJ1-1, with D maybe TRBD1 (5 bases). This CDR3 is built from 15 residues. Germline V gene lookup returns CDR1 KGHSH and CDR2 LQKENI. Trimming shortened V by 2 bases and J by 6 bases, and 16 bases separated the two germline ends. The CDR3: CASSPFTGVNAEAFF. The CDR3 nucleotides read TGTGCCAGCTCACCATTTACGGGGGTAAACGCTGAAGCTTTCTTT. Using reference TRBV18 and TRBJ1-1 for the parts outside the CDR3, the full variable domain is NAGVMQNPRHLVRRRGQEARLRCSPMKGHSHVYWYRQLPEEGLKFMVYLQKENIIDESGMPKERFSAEFPKEGPSILRIQQVVRGDSAAYFCASSPFTGVNAEAFFGQGTRLTVV.

V is TRBV5-8 and J is TRBJ1-2, with a possible D match to TRBD1 (6 bases). The CDR3 covers 16 residues. Per germline, CDR1 SGHTS and CDR2 YDEGEE. V was pared by 4 bases and J by 5 bases, with 21 bases between. CDR3 region: CASSPLTGGGKYGYTF. The CDR3 DNA is TGTGCCAGCAGCCCTTTAACCGGGGGCGGTAAATATGGCTACACCTTC.

In DNA form, the CDR3 reads TGTGCCAGCCCACTAGCGGATCAAGAGACCCAGTACTTC. Protein sequence: CASPLADQETQYF. The chain couples TRBV21-1 to TRBJ2-5; the table's D call, TRBD2, was not checked against the DNA. TRBV21-1 counts as a pseudogene. The CDR3 has 13 residues.